The table lists the clone carrying this T cell receptor (beta chain) with a count of one. The data are from a study of blood T cell repertoires in COVID-19. Germline CDR1 SEHNR, CDR2 FQNEAQ (reference sequence). This CDR3 region has 15 residues. The germline V and J ends were trimmed by 5 bases and 0 bases, with 11 bases remaining between them. Per the original data handling: By means of reference gene primer amplification, nucleated cell counts were estimated. Assay: immunoSEQ multiplex PCR; the TCRdb copy retains only in-frame clones and omits some. V and J calls plus clone size are reproduced from that table; the DNA served to infer D and trimming. Of a few hundred thousand clones listed, over 85% were seen once; the top ten hold roughly a tenth.

The sequencing sample was made of PBMCs or T cells enriched from blood (not recorded which). The sequence derives from a woman in her thirties who had recovered from COVID-19. The J gene is TRBJ1-5, the V gene TRBV7-9; possibly TRBD1 for D (5 bases). The CDR3 DNA follows: TGTGCCAGCAGCCCAGACAGTAATAGCAATCAGCCCCAGCATTTT. This codes for CASSPDSNSNQPQHF. Combining the CDR3 with reference TRBV7-9 and TRBJ1-5 gives the whole variable domain DTGVSQNPRHKITKRGQNVTFRCDPISEHNRLYWYRQTLGQGPEFLTYFQNEAQLEKSRLLSDRFSAERPKGSFSTLEIQRTEQGDSAMYLCASSPDSNSNQPQHFGDGTRLSIL.